This T cell receptor (beta chain) appears in the sequencing data of a study of blood T cell repertoires in COVID-19. Study overall: Sample material is recorded as cDNA or gDNA derived from T cells, B-cell-depleted T cells, or PBMCs.

This CDR3 region has 15 residues. Methods used by the authors: Reference gene primers were amplified, and this amplification served to estimate nucleated cell counts. The data were produced by immunoSEQ multiplex PCR, yet TCRdb's version contains in-frame clones alone and is incomplete. V, J and clone size are those of that table, while D and trimming were read from the DNA. The sample has 200,000 to 250,000 clones, roughly 80% seen once; the top ten hold about 2.3%. The genes are TRBV21-1 and TRBJ2-3; the D call in the table, TRBD1, was not verified against the DNA. TRBV21-1 is designated a pseudogene. Sequenced material: peripheral blood. The TCR sequence derives from a woman in her fifties or sixties with acute or convalescent COVID-19. The CDR3 reads CASSKETGGTDTQYF. CDR3 bases: TGTGCCAGCAGCAAAGAAACAGGGGGAACAGATACGCAGTATTTT.